Included here is one TCR beta chain sequence, with context. Its target is not known. This entry is derived from a study of blood T cells in healthy people across ages. Combining a sample-barcoded 5' primer with a J-beta primer mix, a second PCR ran for about 7 to 12 cycles. TCRdb recomputed calls from the 5' RACE reads with MiXCR, one row per CDR3 protein. The sample records approximately 1,000,000 distinct CDR3 sequences, 40% to 55% being singletons. Study-level findings and limits: More naive CD4+ cells and higher diversity were found in long-lived than in aged donors.

The CDR3 covers 12 residues. Germline V gives CDR1 MNHEY, CDR2 SVGAGI. Germline trimming cut 8 bases from V and 5 bases from J; bases unmatched to any gene: 5. The chain links TRBV6-5 to TRBJ2-5; TRBD1 matches 7 bases. Sample: blood. This sequence originates from a woman aged 55-70 years in good health. CDR3 loop: CASQTGLETQYF. The CDR3 nucleotides are TGTGCCAGCCAGACAGGGTTGGAGACCCAGTACTTC.